The 14 T cell receptor beta chains below come from one sample, sequenced in a study of CD8 T cells in Susac syndrome. Reverse transcription used roughly 0.5 to 1 ug RNA and random hexamers. TCRdb passed the immunoSEQ multiplex PCR reads through MiXCR, listing each CDR3 protein once. The sample gives approximately 170,000 distinct CDR3 sequences, approximately 90% of which show up once; roughly 0.08% is in the top ten. What was sequenced was CD4+ T cells from PBMCs. The receptors were sampled from a human donor in good health.

V and J are TRBV2 and TRBJ2-1, with D perhaps matching TRBD2 (5 bases). The CDR3 runs 14 residues. The V end lost 8 bases, the J end lost 10 bases, and 21 bases lay between the germline ends. Germline values: CDR1 SNHLY, CDR2 FYNNEI. CDR3 loop: CASVWTAPYGEQFF. The CDR3 DNA follows: TGTGCCAGCGTCTGGACTGCCCCCTACGGGGAGCAGTTCTTC.

The chain joins TRBV10-3 to TRBJ2-7; tentative D call: TRBD1 (5 bases). The CDR3 has 13 residues. Germline-derived CDR1 and CDR2 are ENHRY and SYGVKD. CDR3 sequence reads: CGSKGSDSYEQYF. As DNA, the CDR3 is TGTGGGAGCAAGGGGTCGGACTCCTACGAGCAGTACTTC.

CDR3 sequence reads: CSVSGATSGYGYTF. CDR3 nucleotide sequence: TGCAGCGTTTCTGGGGCCACTTCAGGTTATGGCTACACCTTC. The chain links TRBV29-1 to TRBJ1-2, with a tentative D call TRBD1 (5 bases). The V end was cut by 5 bases, the J end by 5 bases, with 18 bases between. The CDR3 has 14 amino acids. Germline V gene data show CDR1 as SQVTM and CDR2 as ANQGSEA.

The chain carries TRBV24-1 and TRBJ2-3; the match to TRBD2 covers 7 bases. V lost 9 bases to trimming and J lost 3 bases; unmatched junction nucleotides: 5. Germline CDR1 reads KGHDR; CDR2 reads SFDVKD. The CDR3 extends over 13 amino acids. The CDR3 nucleotides are TGTGCCACCCGTGGGGGGGGTACAGATACGCAGTATTTT. Protein sequence: CATRGGGTDTQYF.

V and J are TRBV5-1 and TRBJ2-7; tentatively, D is TRBD1 (6 bases). The V end was cut by 0 bases, the J end by 5 bases, with 15 bases between. CDR1 is SGHRS and CDR2 is YFSETQ in the germline V gene. CDR3 length: 15 residues. DNA of the CDR3: TGCGCCAGCAGCTTGGCAATCGGACAGCCCCACGAGCAGTACTTC. Amino acid sequence: CASSLAIGQPHEQYF.

The chain combines TRBV29-1 with TRBJ1-1; D not resolved. Germline V CDR1 and CDR2: SQVTM, ANQGSEA. V lost 4 bases, J lost 2 bases, and 11 bases lay in between. This CDR3 has 13 residues. The CDR3 DNA reads TGCAGCGTTGCAGGTCGTTTCAACACTGAAGCTTTCTTT. It yields the protein CSVAGRFNTEAFF. Filled out from reference TRBV29-1 and TRBJ1-1, the complete variable domain reads SAVISQKPSRDICQRGTSLTIQCQVDSQVTMMFWYRQQPGQSLTLIATANQGSEATYESGFVIDKFPISRPNLTFSTLTVSNMSPEDSSIYLCSVAGRFNTEAFFGQGTRLTVV.

The genes are TRBV20-1 and TRBJ1-3; the D is unclear. Germline V lookup: CDR1 DFQATT, CDR2 SNEGSKA (reference sequence). This CDR3 has 13 residues. V lost 0 bases and J 7 bases, leaving 10 bases between the germline ends. The CDR3 DNA reads as TGCAGTGCTAGAGATCTTGGGCTGAACACCATATATTTT. Translating it yields CSARDLGLNTIYF.

The chain couples TRBV7-3 to TRBJ2-7, with 9 nucleotides matching TRBD2. Trimming cost V 2 bases and J 6 bases; bases outside gene matches: 8. The CDR3 is 15 amino acids. The V gene's germline CDR1 is SGHTA and CDR2 FQGTGA. The CDR3 protein is CASSLSGGRASEQYF. In DNA form, the CDR3 reads TGTGCCAGCAGCTTATCCGGCGGGAGGGCCTCCGAGCAGTACTTC.

This chain links TRBV13 with TRBJ2-3; TRBD2 agrees at 9 bases. With 2 bases clipped from V and 4 bases from J, the junction kept 4 bases outside the gene matches. The CDR3 extends over 15 amino acids. The V gene's germline CDR1 is PRHDT and CDR2 FYEKMQ (reference sequence). The CDR3 DNA is TGTGCCAGCAGCTTAAGAGCGGGGGGAGCAGATACGCAGTATTTT. Its translation is CASSLRAGGADTQYF.

The V and J genes are TRBV5-6 and TRBJ2-5; no clear D gene. CDR1 is SGHDT, CDR2 YYEEEE, per germline. The germline V and J ends were trimmed by 1 base and 7 bases, with 5 bases remaining between them. The CDR3 totals 11 residues. The DNA for the CDR3 is TGTGCCAGCAGCTTGAGAGGGACCCAGTACTTC. This gives the protein CASSLRGTQYF.

This chain links TRBV28 with TRBJ2-7, with TRBD1 matching over 7 bases. CDR1 is MDHEN, CDR2 SYDVKM, per germline. V lost 3 bases, J lost 3 bases, and 5 bases stayed unmatched. The CDR3 totals 14 residues. The CDR3, as DNA: TGTGCCAGCAGTTTGGGGACAGTACTCTACGAGCAGTACTTC. Protein: CASSLGTVLYEQYF. Together with reference TRBV28 and TRBJ2-7, the CDR3 gives the full variable domain: DVKVTQSSRYLVKRTGEKVFLECVQDMDHENMFWYRQDPGLGLRLIYFSYDVKMKEKGDIPEGYSVSREKKERFSLILESASTNQTSMYLCASSLGTVLYEQYFGPGTRLTVT.

V is TRBV7-9 and J is TRBJ1-5; D is perhaps TRBD1 (5 bases). The CDR3 is made up of 14 amino acids. V lost 1 base and J 7 bases, leaving 11 bases between the germline ends. Germline values: CDR1 SEHNR, CDR2 FQNEAQ (reference sequence). The CDR3 sequence is CASSLGQSGQPQHF. The CDR3 DNA reads as TGTGCCAGCAGCTTAGGACAGTCGGGGCAGCCCCAGCATTTT.

The V and J genes are TRBV5-1 and TRBJ2-3; 9 bases match TRBD2. Trimming took 2 bases from V and 4 from J; bases not matched to a gene: 5. Germline assignment: CDR1 SGHRS and CDR2 YFSETQ. The CDR3 is 15 residues long. CDR3 sequence (DNA): TGCGCCAGCAGCTTATCAGCGGGAGGATCAGATACGCAGTATTTT. It yields the protein CASSLSAGGSDTQYF. The variable domain in full, completed from reference TRBV5-1 and TRBJ2-3, reads KAGVTQTPRYLIKTRGQQVTLSCSPISGHRSVSWYQQTPGQGLQFLFEYFSETQRNKGNFPGRFSGRQFSNSRSEMNVSTLELGDSALYLCASSLSAGGSDTQYFGPGTRLTVL.

The chain is built from TRBV6-2 or TRBV6-3 and TRBJ2-5; 11 bases are shared with TRBD2. CDR3 length: 14 residues. Germline V gives CDR1 MNHEY, CDR2 SVGEGT. Trimming removed 9 bases from V and 6 bases from J; junction bases left unmatched: 9. CDR3 in amino acids: CASETSGGGKTQYF. For the CDR3, the DNA is TGTGCCAGTGAAACTAGCGGGGGTGGGAAGACCCAGTACTTC.